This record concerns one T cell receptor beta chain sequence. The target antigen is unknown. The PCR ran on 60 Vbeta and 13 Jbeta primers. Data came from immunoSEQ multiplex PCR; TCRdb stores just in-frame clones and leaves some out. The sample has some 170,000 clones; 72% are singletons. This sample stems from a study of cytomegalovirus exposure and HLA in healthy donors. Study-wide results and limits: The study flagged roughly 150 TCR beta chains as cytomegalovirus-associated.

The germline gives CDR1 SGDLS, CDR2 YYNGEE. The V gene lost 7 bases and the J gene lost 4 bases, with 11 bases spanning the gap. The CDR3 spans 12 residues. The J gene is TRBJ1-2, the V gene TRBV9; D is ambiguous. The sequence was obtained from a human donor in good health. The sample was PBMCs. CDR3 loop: CASGDTSYGYTF. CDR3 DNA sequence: TGTGCCAGCGGAGATACCAGCTATGGCTACACCTTC.